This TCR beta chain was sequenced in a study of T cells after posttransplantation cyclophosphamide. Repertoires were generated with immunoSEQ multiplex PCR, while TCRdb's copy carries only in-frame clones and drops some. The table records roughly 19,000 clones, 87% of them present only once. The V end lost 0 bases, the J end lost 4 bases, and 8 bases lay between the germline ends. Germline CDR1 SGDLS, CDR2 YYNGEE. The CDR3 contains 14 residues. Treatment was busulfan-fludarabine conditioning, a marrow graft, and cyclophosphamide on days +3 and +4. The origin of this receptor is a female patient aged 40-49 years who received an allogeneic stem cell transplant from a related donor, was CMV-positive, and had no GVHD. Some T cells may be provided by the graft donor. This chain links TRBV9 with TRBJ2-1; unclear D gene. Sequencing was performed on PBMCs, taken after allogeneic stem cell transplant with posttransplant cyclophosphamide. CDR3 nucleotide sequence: TGTGCCAGCAGCGTAGCTTCCAGTTACAATGAGCAGTTCTTC. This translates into CASSVASSYNEQFF.